The 28 T cell receptor beta chains reported below all come from one sample, sequenced in a study of CXCR3-negative and CXCR3-positive naive CD8 T cells. UMI-labeled 5' RACE TRB cDNA libraries were prepared from the cells. Using the 5' RACE reads, TCRdb records one entry per CDR3 protein without DNA. The sample spans under 85,000 distinct CDR3 sequences; the ten largest clones claim roughly 1.5%. The sequenced material came from naive CXCR3- CD8+ T cells from blood. Regarding subset: CD45RO-CCR7+CD27+CD95- naive CD8+ T cells lacking CXCR3 (TNR3-). The receptors come from a human donor in good health. Some clones in this sample may be carry-over from other donors' samples.

CDR3 amino acids: CSVPGQALRETQYF. The chain recombines TRBV29-1 with TRBJ2-5; TCRdb returns TRBD1, unconfirmable since there is no DNA. The germline gives CDR1 SQVTM, CDR2 ANQGSEA. The CDR3 spans 14 residues.

The chain couples TRBV5-1 to TRBJ2-5; the TCRdb call, TRBD2, lacks DNA for checking. CDR3 length: 18 amino acids. CDR1 and CDR2 (germline): SGHRS, YFSETQ. CDR3 protein: CASSDPGTSGGLGETQYF.

The CDR3 region is CASSLGQGWAYEQYF. The chain is built from TRBV7-8 and TRBJ2-7; lacking DNA, the TRBD1 call made by TCRdb goes unchecked. This CDR3 comprises 15 residues. The germline V gene has CDR1 SGHVS and CDR2 FQNEAQ.

The rearrangement links TRBV9 to TRBJ2-1; TCRdb designates TRBD1, a call that cannot be tested without DNA. The CDR3 sequence is 14 residues long. Germline V gene sequence: CDR1 SGDLS, CDR2 YYNGEE. The CDR3 reads CASSLRGGENEQFF.

The chain links TRBV18 to TRBJ2-5; the TCRdb call, TRBD1, lacks DNA for checking. Germline V gene sequence: CDR1 KGHSH, CDR2 LQKENI. The CDR3 runs to 13 residues. CDR3 sequence: CASSPGGEETQYF.

The chain combines TRBV29-1 with TRBJ2-1; lacking DNA, the TRBD1 call made by TCRdb goes unchecked. Germline V gene lookup returns CDR1 SQVTM and CDR2 ANQGSEA. This CDR3 comprises 17 residues. The CDR3 here is CSVEPTGAIYSYNEQFF.

J is TRBJ2-3 and V is TRBV6-5; TCRdb's D call of TRBD1 is untestable without DNA. The CDR3 runs to 16 residues. Germline assignment: CDR1 MNHEY and CDR2 SVGAGI. The CDR3 is CASRGPGTGGADTQYF.

The chain couples TRBV14 to TRBJ1-4. This CDR3 is built from 15 residues. In germline, CDR1 is SGHDN, CDR2 FVKESK. The chain's CDR3 is CASSPTIATNEKLFF.

This chain links TRBV5-1 with TRBJ2-1; the TRBD1 assignment by TCRdb is unverifiable without DNA. Germline CDR1 SGHRS, CDR2 YFSETQ. This CDR3 is 16 amino acids long. CDR3 protein: CASSPDSAWGYNEQFF.

The V call is TRBV28, the J call TRBJ1-6. The CDR3 is 15 amino acids. Germline V gene lookup returns CDR1 MDHEN and CDR2 SYDVKM. The CDR3: CASSFMLGFSSPLHF.

The genes are TRBV5-5 and TRBJ2-7; the TRBD1 assignment by TCRdb is unverifiable without DNA. Germline V gene data show CDR1 as SGHKS and CDR2 as YYEKEE (reference sequence). The CDR3 consists of 14 residues. CDR3 amino acids: CASSFSPGGYEQYF.

V and J are TRBV7-6 and TRBJ2-7; TCRdb calls TRBD1, which cannot be checked without DNA. Germline values: CDR1 SGHVS, CDR2 FNYEAQ. CDR3 size: 14 residues. CDR3: CASSPDGGLNEQYF.

The CDR3 is CASSLRPTGRRTEAFF. The rearrangement joins TRBV7-8 to TRBJ1-1; TCRdb's D call, TRBD1, is unchecked because there is no DNA. The CDR3 totals 16 residues. CDR1 and CDR2 (germline): SGHVS, FQNEAQ.

The V and J genes are TRBV30 and TRBJ1-5. This CDR3 spans 14 amino acids. Germline V CDR1 and CDR2: GTSNPN, SVGIG (reference sequence). The CDR3 reads CAWSEVGSHQPQHF. Full variable domain (outside the CDR3, taken from reference TRBV30 and TRBJ1-5): SQTIHQWPATLVQPVGSPLSLECTVEGTSNPNLYWYRQAAGRGLQLLFYSVGIGQISSEVPQNLSASRPQDRQFILSSKKLLLSDSGFYLCAWSEVGSHQPQHFGDGTRLSIL.

The chain links TRBV6-5 to TRBJ2-2; the D gene TCRdb calls, TRBD1, cannot be checked with no DNA. The CDR3 extends over 15 amino acids. Germline CDR1 reads MNHEY; CDR2 reads SVGAGI. CDR3 residues: CASTLGQGNTGELFF.

V is TRBV7-9 and J is TRBJ2-1; there is no DNA to check the TCRdb D call of TRBD2. This CDR3 has 19 amino acids. The germline gives CDR1 SEHNR, CDR2 FQNEAQ (reference sequence). The CDR3 protein is CASSPQGLAEVSNYNEQFF. Combining the CDR3 with reference TRBV7-9 and TRBJ2-1 gives the whole variable domain DTGVSQNPRHKITKRGQNVTFRCDPISEHNRLYWYRQTLGQGPEFLTYFQNEAQLEKSRLLSDRFSAERPKGSFSTLEIQRTEQGDSAMYLCASSPQGLAEVSNYNEQFFGPGTRLTVL.

The J gene is TRBJ2-2, the V gene TRBV6-5. Germline V CDR1 and CDR2: MNHEY, SVGAGI. The CDR3 sequence is 13 residues long. The CDR3 sequence is CASSYSRSGELFF.

V is TRBV6-1 and J is TRBJ2-1; TCRdb selects TRBD2, and the lack of DNA leaves this call unchecked. Germline V CDR1 and CDR2: MNHNS, SASEGT. CDR3 size: 21 residues. The CDR3 sequence is CASSEYQGLAVGGKDYNEQFF.

The rearrangement joins TRBV19 to TRBJ2-7; TCRdb selects TRBD2, and the lack of DNA leaves this call unchecked. The germline CDR1 and CDR2 sequences are LNHDA and SQIVND (reference sequence). This CDR3 region has 12 residues. The CDR3 sequence: CASRTSMGEQYF.

This chain uses TRBV29-1 with TRBJ1-1. CDR1 SQVTM and CDR2 ANQGSEA come from the germline V gene. The CDR3 extends over 15 amino acids. Here the CDR3 reads CSVVWPGPLNTEAFF. Full variable domain (rest looked up from reference TRBV29-1 and TRBJ1-1): SAVISQKPSRDICQRGTSLTIQCQVDSQVTMMFWYRQQPGQSLTLIATANQGSEATYESGFVIDKFPISRPNLTFSTLTVSNMSPEDSSIYLCSVVWPGPLNTEAFFGQGTRLTVV.

The chain recombines TRBV3-1 with TRBJ2-1. Germline V lookup: CDR1 LGHDT, CDR2 YNNKEL (reference sequence). CDR3 length: 17 residues. The CDR3 sequence is CASSQDGSGNSYNEQFF.

The chain has TRBV7-9 and TRBJ1-2; the D call from TCRdb, TRBD1, cannot be confirmed without DNA. Per the germline V gene, CDR1 is SEHNR and CDR2 is FQNEAQ (reference sequence). The CDR3 extends over 13 amino acids. The CDR3: CASSTGTAYGYTF.

V and J are TRBV20-1 and TRBJ2-2; TCRdb reports TRBD1, a call that lacks DNA to check it against. CDR3 size: 18 residues. CDR1 DFQATT and CDR2 SNEGSKA come from the germline V gene (reference sequence). CDR3 sequence reads: CRTPLLRDGSSCDGELFF.

The rearrangement links TRBV4-1 to TRBJ2-7; no DNA is available, so the TRBD1 call from TCRdb remains unchecked. This CDR3 region has 16 residues. The V gene's germline CDR1 is MGHRA and CDR2 YSYEKL. The CDR3 here is CASSQDFPGVSYEQYF.

V and J are TRBV27 and TRBJ1-2; TCRdb proposes TRBD1, but this gene call is untestable without DNA. This CDR3 is built from 15 residues. CDR1 is MNHEY, CDR2 SMNVEV, per germline (reference sequence). CDR3 region: CASSLGTGLLYGYTF.

The CDR3 region is CASSSRINYAAPGTDTQYF. This chain links TRBV28 with TRBJ2-3; the D gene TCRdb calls, TRBD1, cannot be checked with no DNA. Germline CDR1 and CDR2: MDHEN and SYDVKM. The CDR3 is 19 residues long.

This chain uses TRBV7-6 with TRBJ2-1; checking the TCRdb D call of TRBD2 is not possible without DNA. This CDR3 contains 14 residues. Germline loops: CDR1 SGHVS, CDR2 FNYEAQ. CDR3 residues: CASSLGTSGNEQFF.

CDR3 in amino acids: CASRVSTGGSSLSNQPQHF. The chain recombines TRBV2 with TRBJ1-5; the D call of TRBD1 rests on TCRdb alone, since no DNA is present to check it. The V gene's germline CDR1 is SNHLY and CDR2 FYNNEI. This CDR3 region has 19 residues.